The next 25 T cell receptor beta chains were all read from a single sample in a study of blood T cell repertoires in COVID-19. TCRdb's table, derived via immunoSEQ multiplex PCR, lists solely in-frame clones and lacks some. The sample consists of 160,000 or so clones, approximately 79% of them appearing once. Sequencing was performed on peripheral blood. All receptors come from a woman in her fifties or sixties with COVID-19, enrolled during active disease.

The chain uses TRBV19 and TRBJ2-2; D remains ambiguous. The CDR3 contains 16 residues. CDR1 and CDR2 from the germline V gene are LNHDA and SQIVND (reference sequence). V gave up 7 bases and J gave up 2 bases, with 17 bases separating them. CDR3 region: CASTGRPRTNTGELFF. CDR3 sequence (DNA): TGTGCCAGTACAGGTAGACCACGTACTAACACCGGGGAGCTGTTTTTT.

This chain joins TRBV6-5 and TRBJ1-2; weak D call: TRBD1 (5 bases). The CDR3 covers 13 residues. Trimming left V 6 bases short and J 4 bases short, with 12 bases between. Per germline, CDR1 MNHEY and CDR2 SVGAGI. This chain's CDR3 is CASRPDSSYGYTF. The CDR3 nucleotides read TGTGCCAGCAGGCCTGACAGTAGCTATGGCTACACCTTC.

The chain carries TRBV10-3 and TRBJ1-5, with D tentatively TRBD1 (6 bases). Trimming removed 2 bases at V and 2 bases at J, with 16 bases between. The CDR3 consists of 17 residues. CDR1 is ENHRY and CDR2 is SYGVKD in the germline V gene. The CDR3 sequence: CAISEGSGGLGNQPQHF. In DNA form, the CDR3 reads TGTGCCATCAGTGAGGGTTCTGGGGGCCTGGGCAATCAGCCCCAGCATTTT.

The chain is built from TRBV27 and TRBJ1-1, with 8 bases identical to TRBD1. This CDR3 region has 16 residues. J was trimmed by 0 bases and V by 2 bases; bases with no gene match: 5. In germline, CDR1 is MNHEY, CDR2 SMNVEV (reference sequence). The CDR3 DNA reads TGTGCCAGCAGTTTAAAGACAGGGGCGATGAACACTGAAGCTTTCTTT. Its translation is CASSLKTGAMNTEAFF.

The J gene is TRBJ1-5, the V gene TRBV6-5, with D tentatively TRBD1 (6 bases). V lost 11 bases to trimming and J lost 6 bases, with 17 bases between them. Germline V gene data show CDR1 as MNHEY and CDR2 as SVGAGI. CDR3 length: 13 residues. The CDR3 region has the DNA TGTGCCGGGGGAGGGGGGGGTGCTCAGCCCCAGCATTTT. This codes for CAGGGGGAQPQHF.

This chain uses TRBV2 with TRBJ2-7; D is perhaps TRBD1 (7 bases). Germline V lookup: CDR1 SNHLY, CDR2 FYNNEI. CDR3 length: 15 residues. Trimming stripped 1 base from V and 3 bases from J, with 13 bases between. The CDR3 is CASSEGQGGIYEQYV. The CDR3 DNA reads TGTGCCAGCAGTGAAGGGCAGGGGGGAATCTACGAGCAGTACGTC.

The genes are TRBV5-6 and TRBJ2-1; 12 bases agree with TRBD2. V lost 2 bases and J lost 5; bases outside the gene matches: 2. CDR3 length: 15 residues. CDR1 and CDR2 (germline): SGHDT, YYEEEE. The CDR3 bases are TGTGCCAGCAGCTTATGGACTAGCGGGAACAATGAGCAGTTCTTC. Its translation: CASSLWTSGNNEQFF.

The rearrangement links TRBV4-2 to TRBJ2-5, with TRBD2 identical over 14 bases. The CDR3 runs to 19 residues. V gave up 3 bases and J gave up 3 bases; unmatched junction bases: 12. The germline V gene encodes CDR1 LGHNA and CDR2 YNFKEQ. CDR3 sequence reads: CASSQEPTSGRAGKETQYF. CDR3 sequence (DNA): TGTGCCAGCAGCCAGGAACCGACTAGCGGGAGGGCCGGAAAAGAGACCCAGTACTTC.

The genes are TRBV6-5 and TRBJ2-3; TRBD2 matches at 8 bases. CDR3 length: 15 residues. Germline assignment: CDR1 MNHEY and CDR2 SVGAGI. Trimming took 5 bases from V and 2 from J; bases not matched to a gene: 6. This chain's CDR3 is CASSKRGGDTDTQYF. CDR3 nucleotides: TGTGCCAGCAGTAAACGGGGGGGGGACACAGATACGCAGTATTTT.

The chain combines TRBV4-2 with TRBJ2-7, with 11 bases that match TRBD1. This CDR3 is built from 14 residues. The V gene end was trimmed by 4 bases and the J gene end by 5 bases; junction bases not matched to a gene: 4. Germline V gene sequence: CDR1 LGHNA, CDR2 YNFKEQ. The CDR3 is CASSLGQGAHEQYV. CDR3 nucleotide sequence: TGTGCCAGCAGCCTCGGACAGGGGGCGCACGAGCAGTACGTC.

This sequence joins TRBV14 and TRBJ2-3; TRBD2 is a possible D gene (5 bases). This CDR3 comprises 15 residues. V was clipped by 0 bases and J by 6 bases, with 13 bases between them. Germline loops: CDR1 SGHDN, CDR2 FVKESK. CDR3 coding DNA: TGTGCCAGCAGCCAAGATCTAGCCACAGCGGATACGCAGTATTTT. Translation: CASSQDLATADTQYF.

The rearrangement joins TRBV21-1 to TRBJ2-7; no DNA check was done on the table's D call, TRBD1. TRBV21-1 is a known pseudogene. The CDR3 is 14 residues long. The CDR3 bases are TGTGCCAGCAGCAAAGAGAAAGGGACACCTGAGCAGTACGTC. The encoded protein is CASSKEKGTPEQYV.

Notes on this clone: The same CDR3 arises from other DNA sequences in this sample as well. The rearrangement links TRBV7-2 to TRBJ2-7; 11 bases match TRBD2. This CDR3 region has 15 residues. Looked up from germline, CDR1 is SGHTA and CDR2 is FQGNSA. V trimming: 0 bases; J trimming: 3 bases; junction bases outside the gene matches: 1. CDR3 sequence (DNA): TGTGCCAGCAGCTTAGCGGGACTAGCGGACTACGAGCAGTACTTC. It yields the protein CASSLAGLADYEQYF. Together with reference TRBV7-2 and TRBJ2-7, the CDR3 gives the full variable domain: GAGVSQSPSNKVTEKGKDVELRCDPISGHTALYWYRQSLGQGLEFLIYFQGNSAPDKSGLPSDRFSAERTGGSVSTLTIQRTQQEDSAVYLCASSLAGLADYEQYFGPGTRLTVT.

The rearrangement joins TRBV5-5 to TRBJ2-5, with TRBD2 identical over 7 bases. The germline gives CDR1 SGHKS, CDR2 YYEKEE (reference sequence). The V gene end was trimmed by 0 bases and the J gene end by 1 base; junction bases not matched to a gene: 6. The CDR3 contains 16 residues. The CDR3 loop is CASSLGLGGSQETQYF. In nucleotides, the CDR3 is TGTGCCAGCAGCTTGGGTCTCGGGGGGAGCCAAGAGACCCAGTACTTC. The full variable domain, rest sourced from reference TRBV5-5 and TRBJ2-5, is DAGVTQSPTHLIKTRGQQVTLRCSPISGHKSVSWYQQVLGQGPQFIFQYYEKEERGRGNFPDRFSARQFPNYSSELNVNALLLGDSALYLCASSLGLGGSQETQYFGPGTRLLVL.

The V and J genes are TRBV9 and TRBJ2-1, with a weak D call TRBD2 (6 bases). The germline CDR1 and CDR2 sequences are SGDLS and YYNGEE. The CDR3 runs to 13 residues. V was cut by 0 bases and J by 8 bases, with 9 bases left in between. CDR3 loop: CASSVARGDEQFF. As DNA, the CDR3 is TGTGCCAGCAGCGTAGCTCGCGGGGATGAGCAGTTCTTC.

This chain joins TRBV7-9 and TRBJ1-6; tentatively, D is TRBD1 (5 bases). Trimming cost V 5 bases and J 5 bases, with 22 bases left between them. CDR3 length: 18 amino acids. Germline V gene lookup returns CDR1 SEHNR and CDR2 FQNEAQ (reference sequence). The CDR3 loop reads CASSRGGGGGPNNSPLHF. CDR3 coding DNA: TGTGCCAGCAGCCGCGGCGGGGGAGGCGGTCCAAATAATTCACCCCTCCACTTT. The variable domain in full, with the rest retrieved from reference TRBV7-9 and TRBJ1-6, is DTGVSQNPRHKITKRGQNVTFRCDPISEHNRLYWYRQTLGQGPEFLTYFQNEAQLEKSRLLSDRFSAERPKGSFSTLEIQRTEQGDSAMYLCASSRGGGGGPNNSPLHFGNGTRLTVT.

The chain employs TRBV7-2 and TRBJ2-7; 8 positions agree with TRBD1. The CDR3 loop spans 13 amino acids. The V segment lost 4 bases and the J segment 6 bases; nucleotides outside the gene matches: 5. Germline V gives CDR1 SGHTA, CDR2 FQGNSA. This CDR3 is CASSSQGGREQYF. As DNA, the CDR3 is TGTGCCAGCAGCTCACAGGGGGGTCGCGAGCAGTACTTC.

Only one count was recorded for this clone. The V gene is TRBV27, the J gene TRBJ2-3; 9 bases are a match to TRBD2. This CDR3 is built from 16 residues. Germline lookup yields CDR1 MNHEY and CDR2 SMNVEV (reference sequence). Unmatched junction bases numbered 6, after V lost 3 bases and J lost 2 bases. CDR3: CASSFPAGGSTDTQYF. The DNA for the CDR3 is TGTGCCAGCAGTTTCCCAGCGGGGGGTTCCACAGATACGCAGTATTTT.

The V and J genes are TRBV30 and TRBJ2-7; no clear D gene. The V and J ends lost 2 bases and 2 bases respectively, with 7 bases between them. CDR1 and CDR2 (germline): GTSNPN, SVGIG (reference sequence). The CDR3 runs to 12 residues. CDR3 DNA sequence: TGTGCCTGGAGTACTACTACCTACGAGCAGTACTTC. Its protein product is CAWSTTTYEQYF. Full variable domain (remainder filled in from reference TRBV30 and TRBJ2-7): SQTIHQWPATLVQPVGSPLSLECTVEGTSNPNLYWYRQAAGRGLQLLFYSVGIGQISSEVPQNLSASRPQDRQFILSSKKLLLSDSGFYLCAWSTTTYEQYFGPGTRLTVT.

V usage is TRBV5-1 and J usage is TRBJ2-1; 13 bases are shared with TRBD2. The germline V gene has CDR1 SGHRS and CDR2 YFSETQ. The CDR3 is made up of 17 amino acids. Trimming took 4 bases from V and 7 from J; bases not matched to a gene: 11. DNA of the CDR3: TGCGCCAGCAGCCGGACTAGCGGGGGTCTAGGGGATAATGAGCAGTTCTTC. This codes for CASSRTSGGLGDNEQFF. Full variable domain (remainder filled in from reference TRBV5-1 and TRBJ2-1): KAGVTQTPRYLIKTRGQQVTLSCSPISGHRSVSWYQQTPGQGLQFLFEYFSETQRNKGNFPGRFSGRQFSNSRSEMNVSTLELGDSALYLCASSRTSGGLGDNEQFFGPGTRLTVL.

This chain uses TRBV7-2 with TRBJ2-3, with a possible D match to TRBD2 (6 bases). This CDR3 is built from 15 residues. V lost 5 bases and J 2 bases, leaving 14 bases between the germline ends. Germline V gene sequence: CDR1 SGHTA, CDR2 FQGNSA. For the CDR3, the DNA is TGTGCCAGCAGCCAAAATCCGGGACTCACAGATACGCAGTATTTT. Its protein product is CASSQNPGLTDTQYF.

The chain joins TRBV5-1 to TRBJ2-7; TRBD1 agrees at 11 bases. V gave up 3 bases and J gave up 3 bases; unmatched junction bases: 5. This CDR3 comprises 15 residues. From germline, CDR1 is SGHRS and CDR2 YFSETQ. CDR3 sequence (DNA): TGCGCCAGCAGCTCCCCGGGACAGGGGGTCTACGAGCAGTACTTC. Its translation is CASSSPGQGVYEQYF.

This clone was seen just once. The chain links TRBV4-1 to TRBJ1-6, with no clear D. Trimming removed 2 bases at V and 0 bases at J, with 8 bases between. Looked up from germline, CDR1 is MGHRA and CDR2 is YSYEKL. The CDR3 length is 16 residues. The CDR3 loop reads CASSQTEGSYNSPLHF. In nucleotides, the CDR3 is TGCGCCAGCAGCCAAACAGAAGGCTCCTATAATTCACCCCTCCACTTT.

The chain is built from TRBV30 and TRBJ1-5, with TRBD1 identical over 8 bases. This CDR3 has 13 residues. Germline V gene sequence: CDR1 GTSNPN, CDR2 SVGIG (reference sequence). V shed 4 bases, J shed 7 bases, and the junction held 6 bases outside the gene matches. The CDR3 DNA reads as TGTGCCTGGACAGGGGGCGGAGGGCAGCCCCAGCATTTT. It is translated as CAWTGGGGQPQHF.

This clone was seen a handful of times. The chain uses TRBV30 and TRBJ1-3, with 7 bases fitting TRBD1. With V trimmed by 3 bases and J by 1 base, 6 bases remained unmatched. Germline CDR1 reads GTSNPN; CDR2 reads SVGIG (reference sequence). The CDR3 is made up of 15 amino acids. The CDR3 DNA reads TGTGCCTGGAGGCCACAGGGGATATCTGGAAACACCATATATTTT. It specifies CAWRPQGISGNTIYF. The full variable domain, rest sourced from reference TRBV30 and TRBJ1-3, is SQTIHQWPATLVQPVGSPLSLECTVEGTSNPNLYWYRQAAGRGLQLLFYSVGIGQISSEVPQNLSASRPQDRQFILSSKKLLLSDSGFYLCAWRPQGISGNTIYFGEGSWLTVV.